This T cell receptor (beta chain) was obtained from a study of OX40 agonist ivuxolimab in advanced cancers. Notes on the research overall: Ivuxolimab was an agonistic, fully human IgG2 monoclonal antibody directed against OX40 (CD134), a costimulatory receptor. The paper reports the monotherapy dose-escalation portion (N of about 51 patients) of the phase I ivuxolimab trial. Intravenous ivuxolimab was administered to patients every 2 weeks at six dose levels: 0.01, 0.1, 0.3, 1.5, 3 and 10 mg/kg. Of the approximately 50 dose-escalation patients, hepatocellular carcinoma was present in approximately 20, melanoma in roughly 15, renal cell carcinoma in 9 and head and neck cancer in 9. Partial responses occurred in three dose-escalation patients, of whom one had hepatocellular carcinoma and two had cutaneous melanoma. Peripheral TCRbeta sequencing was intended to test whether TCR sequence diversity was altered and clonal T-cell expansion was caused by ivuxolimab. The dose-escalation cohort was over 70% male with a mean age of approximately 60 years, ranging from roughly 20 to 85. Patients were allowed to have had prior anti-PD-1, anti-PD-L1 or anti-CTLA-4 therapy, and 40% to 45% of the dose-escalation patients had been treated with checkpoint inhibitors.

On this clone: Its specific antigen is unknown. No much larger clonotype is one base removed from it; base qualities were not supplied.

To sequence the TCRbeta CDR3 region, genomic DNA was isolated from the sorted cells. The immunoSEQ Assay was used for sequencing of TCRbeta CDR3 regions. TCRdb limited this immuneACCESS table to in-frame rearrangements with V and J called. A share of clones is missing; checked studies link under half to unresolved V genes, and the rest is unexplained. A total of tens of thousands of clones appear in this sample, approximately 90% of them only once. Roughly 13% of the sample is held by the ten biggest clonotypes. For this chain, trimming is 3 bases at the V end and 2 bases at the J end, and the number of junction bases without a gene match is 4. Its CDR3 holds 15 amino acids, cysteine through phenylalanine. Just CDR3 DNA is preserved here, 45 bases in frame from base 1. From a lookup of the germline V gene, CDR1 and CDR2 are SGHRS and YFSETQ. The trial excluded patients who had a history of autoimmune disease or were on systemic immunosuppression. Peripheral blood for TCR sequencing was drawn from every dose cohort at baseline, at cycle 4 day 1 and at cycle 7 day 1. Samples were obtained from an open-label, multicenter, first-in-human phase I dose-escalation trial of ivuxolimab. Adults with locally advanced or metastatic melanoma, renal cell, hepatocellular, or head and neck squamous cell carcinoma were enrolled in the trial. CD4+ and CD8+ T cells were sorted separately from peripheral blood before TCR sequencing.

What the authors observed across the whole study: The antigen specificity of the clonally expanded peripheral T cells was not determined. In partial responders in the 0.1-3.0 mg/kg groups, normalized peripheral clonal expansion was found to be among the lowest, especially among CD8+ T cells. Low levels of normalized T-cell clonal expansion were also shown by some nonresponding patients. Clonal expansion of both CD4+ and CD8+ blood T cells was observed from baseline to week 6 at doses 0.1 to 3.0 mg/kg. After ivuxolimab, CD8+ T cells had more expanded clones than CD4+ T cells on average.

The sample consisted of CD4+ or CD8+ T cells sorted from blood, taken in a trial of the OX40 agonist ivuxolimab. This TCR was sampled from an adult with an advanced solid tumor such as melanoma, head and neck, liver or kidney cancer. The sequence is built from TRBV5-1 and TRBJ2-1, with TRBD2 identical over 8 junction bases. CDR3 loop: CASSSPGLAYNEQFF. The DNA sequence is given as TGCGCCAGCAGCTCACCGGGACTAGCCTACAATGAGCAGTTCTTC. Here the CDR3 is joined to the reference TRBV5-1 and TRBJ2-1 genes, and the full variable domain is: KAGVTQTPRYLIKTRGQQVTLSCSPISGHRSVSWYQQTPGQGLQFLFEYFSETQRNKGNFPGRFSGRQFSNSRSEMNVSTLELGDSALYLCASSSPGLAYNEQFFGPGTRLTVL.